The clone carrying this T cell receptor (beta chain) showed up many times. No antigen is known for it. These data come from a study of glioma-infiltrating T cells. Germline V CDR1 and CDR2: DFQATT, SNEGSKA (reference sequence). CDR3 size: 12 residues. Trimming pared 8 bases from V and 7 bases from J, leaving 18 bases between. Whole-study results and caveats: Tissue and blood shared very few CDR3 sequences. Above-expected tissue-blood divergence occurred in all gliomas, most in low-grade ones.

Using RNA template, CDR3s of TCR alpha and beta were amplified with iRepertoire arm-PCR. Tissue mRNA or PBMC total RNA, about 90-400 ng, went into one-step reverse transcription and amplification. TCRdb re-analysed the multiplex PCR reads in MiXCR, keeping a single row per CDR3 protein. The sample lists 150,000 to 200,000 distinct CDR3 sequences; roughly two fifths were seen once. This chain connects TRBV20-1 to TRBJ2-7; the D gene is possibly TRBD1 (6 bases). Sequencing input: glioma tissue, nonneoplastic brain tissue, or PBMCs (not recorded which). The receptor's source is a human donor with low-grade glioma or glioblastoma, undergoing nonglioma brain surgery, or in good health (not recorded which). CDR3 sequence (DNA): TGCAGTACTACAGGGAGAAAGGGGGAGCAGTACTTC. Amino acids: CSTTGRKGEQYF.